Sequencing of this T cell receptor (beta chain) was carried out in a study of beta chain features in type 1 diabetes. Findings and limits, study-wide: Type 1 diabetes patients showed a moderate but significant shortening of TCRB CDR3s in all four CD4+ subsets. The naive, central memory and Treg TCRB repertoires showed an apparent similarity that was greater among patients than among healthy donors. Fewer junction insertions and more nucleotide deletions appeared in type 1 diabetes patients.

Comment on this clone: The target antigen is unknown.

CDR1 is SGHTA and CDR2 is FQGNSA in the germline V gene. The CDR3 length is 12 residues. With 4 bases clipped from V and 4 bases from J, the junction kept 0 bases outside the gene matches. TCRB transcripts that were expressed got sequenced, as all of the isolated RNA had been reverse transcribed. Some clones are missing from TCRdb's copy, which holds only in-frame ones; the method was immunoSEQ multiplex PCR. The profile shows 140,000 to 150,000 clones, under 60% of them singletons. Sequenced input: Tregs from blood. The sequence derives from a man between 18 and 29 years old in good health. The chain employs TRBV7-2 and TRBJ1-2; TRBD1 aligns across 7 bases. The CDR3 is CASSYRGYGYTF. The DNA for the CDR3 is TGTGCCAGCAGCTACAGGGGCTATGGCTACACCTTC.